This record concerns one TCR beta chain sequence. Described time point: sample taken at primary tumor resection. Frozen PBMC, nontumor lung or tumor provided whole RNA, which was sequenced unsorted. V lost 1 base to trimming and J lost 3 bases, with 12 bases between them. Germline lookup yields CDR1 SEHNR and CDR2 FQNEAQ (reference sequence). The CDR3 has 15 amino acids. The data were obtained in a study of spatial heterogeneity in lung cancer. TCRdb re-called the 5' RACE reads with MiXCR, one entry per CDR3 protein. The table lists 95,000 or so distinct CDR3 sequences, approximately 8.6% of them singletons.

The chain couples TRBV7-9 to TRBJ1-1, with D perhaps matching TRBD1 (5 bases). This TCR was sampled from a male donor with early-stage non-small cell lung cancer. The source was PBMCs, collected at surgery. CDR3 sequence (DNA): TGTGCCAGCAGCTTAGTCCTCCCGGGGGACACTGAAGCTTTCTTT. Its protein product is CASSLVLPGDTEAFF.